By share of the sample, the clone carrying this T cell receptor (beta chain) is medium-sized. Antigen specificity is unknown. The template used for profiling TCR beta VDJ and CDR3 was genomic DNA. Using its own MiXCR run on the reads, TCRdb lists one record per CDR3 protein. The repertoire has tens of thousands of distinct CDR3 sequences, roughly half of them found once; the top ten carry approximately 8.3%. This sample is part of a study of CD8+CD57+ T cells in acquired aplastic anemia. The CDR3 has 12 residues. Germline-derived CDR1 and CDR2 are SNHLY and FYNNEI. Trimming stripped 6 bases from V and 11 bases from J, with 16 bases between. Study-level points and caveats: Any difference that existed in CD8+ Simpson's diversity between patients and controls was not significant.

The source is a human donor in good health, serving as a control. The gene calls are TRBV2 and TRBJ1-1; no reliable D call. The sample was sorted CD4+, CD8+, or CD8+CD57+ T cells (not recorded which) from PBMCs. The CDR3 loop reads CASSPPRLEAFF. DNA of the CDR3: TGTGCCAGCAGCCCCCCGCGACTAGAGGCTTTCTTT.